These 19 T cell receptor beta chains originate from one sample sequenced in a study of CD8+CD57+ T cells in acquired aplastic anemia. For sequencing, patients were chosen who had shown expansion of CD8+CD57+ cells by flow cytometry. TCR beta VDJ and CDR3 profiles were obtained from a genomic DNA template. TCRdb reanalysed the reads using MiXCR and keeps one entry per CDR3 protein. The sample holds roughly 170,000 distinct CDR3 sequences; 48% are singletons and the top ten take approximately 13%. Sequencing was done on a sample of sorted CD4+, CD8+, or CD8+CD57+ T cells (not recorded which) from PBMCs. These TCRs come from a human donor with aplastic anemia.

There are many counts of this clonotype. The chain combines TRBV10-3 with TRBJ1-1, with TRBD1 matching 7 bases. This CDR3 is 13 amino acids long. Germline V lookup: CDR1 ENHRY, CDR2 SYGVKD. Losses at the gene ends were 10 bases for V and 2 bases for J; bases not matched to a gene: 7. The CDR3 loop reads CASTPGGNTEAFF. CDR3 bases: TGTGCCAGTACCCCAGGGGGAAACACTGAAGCTTTCTTT.

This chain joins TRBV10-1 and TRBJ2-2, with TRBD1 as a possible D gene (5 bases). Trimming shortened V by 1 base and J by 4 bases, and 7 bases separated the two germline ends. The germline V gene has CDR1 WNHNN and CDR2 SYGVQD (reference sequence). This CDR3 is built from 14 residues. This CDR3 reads CASSEFRVTGELFF. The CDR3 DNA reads TGCGCCAGCAGTGAGTTCAGGGTCACCGGGGAGCTGTTTTTT.

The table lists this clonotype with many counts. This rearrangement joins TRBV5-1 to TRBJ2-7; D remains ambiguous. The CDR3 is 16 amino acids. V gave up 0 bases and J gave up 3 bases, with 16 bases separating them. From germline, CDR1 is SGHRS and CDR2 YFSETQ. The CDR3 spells CASSLVIQNSDYEQYF. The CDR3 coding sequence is TGCGCCAGCAGCTTGGTTATACAGAACTCTGACTACGAGCAGTACTTC. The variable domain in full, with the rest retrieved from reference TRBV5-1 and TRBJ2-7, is KAGVTQTPRYLIKTRGQQVTLSCSPISGHRSVSWYQQTPGQGLQFLFEYFSETQRNKGNFPGRFSGRQFSNSRSEMNVSTLELGDSALYLCASSLVIQNSDYEQYFGPGTRLTVT.

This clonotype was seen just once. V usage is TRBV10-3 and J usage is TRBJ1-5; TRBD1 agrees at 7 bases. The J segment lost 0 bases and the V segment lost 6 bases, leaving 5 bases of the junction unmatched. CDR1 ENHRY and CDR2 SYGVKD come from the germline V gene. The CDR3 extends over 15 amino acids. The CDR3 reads CAIRAGGGSNQPQHF. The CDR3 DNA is TGTGCCATCAGGGCAGGGGGGGGTAGCAATCAGCCCCAGCATTTT.

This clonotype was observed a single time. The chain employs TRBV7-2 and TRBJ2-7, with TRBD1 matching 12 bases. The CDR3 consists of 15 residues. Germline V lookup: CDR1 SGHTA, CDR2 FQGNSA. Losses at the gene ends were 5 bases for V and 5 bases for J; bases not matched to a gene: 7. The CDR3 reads CASSQPGQGAHEQYF. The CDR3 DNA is TGTGCCAGCAGCCAGCCGGGACAGGGGGCCCACGAGCAGTACTTC.

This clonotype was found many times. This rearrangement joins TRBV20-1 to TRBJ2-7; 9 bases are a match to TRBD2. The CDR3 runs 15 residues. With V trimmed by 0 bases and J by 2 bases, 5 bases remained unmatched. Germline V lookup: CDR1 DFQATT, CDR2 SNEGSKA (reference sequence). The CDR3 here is CSAREGASGAYEQYF. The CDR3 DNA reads TGCAGTGCTAGAGAGGGTGCTAGCGGGGCCTACGAGCAGTACTTC.

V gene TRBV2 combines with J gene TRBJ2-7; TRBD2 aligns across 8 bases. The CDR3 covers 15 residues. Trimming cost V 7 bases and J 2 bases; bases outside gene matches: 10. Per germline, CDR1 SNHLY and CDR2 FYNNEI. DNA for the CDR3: TGTGCCAGCACTACCGGGGGGGGGAAAACCTACGAGCAGTACTTC. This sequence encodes CASTTGGGKTYEQYF.

CDR3: CATSDQQEKLFF. The CDR3 DNA is TGTGCCACCAGTGACCAGCAGGAAAAACTGTTTTTT. The rearrangement joins TRBV24-1 to TRBJ1-4; D is undetermined. The CDR3 length is 12 residues. V gave up 4 bases and J gave up 8 bases, with 7 bases separating them. Germline-derived CDR1 and CDR2 are KGHDR and SFDVKD.

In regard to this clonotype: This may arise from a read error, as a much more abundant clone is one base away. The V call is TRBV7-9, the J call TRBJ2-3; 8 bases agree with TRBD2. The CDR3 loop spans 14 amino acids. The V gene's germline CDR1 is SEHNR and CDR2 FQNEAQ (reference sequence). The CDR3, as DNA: TGTGCCAGCAGCTTGAGCGGGGGCACAGGTACGCAGTATTTT. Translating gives CASSLSGGTGTQYF.

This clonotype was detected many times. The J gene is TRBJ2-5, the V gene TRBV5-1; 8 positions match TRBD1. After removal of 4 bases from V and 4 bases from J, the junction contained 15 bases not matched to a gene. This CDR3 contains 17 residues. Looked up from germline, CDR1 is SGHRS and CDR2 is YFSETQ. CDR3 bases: TGCGCCAGCAGCATTGGTACCTGGACAGGGCTTCGAGAGACCCAGTACTTC. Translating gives CASSIGTWTGLRETQYF.

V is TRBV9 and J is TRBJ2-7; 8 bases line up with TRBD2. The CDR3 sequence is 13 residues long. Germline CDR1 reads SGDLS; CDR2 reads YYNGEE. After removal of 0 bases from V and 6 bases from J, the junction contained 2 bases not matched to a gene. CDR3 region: CASSVEAGVEQYF. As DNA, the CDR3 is TGTGCCAGCAGCGTAGAAGCGGGAGTCGAGCAGTACTTC.

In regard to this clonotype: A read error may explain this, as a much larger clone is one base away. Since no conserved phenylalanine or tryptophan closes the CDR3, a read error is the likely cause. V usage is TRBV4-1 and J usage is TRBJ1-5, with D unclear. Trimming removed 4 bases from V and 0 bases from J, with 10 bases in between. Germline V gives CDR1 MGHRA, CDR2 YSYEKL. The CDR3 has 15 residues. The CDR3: CASSRSSNSNQPQHL. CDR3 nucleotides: TGCGCCAGCAGCCGAAGCTCCAATAGCAATCAGCCCCAGCATCTT.

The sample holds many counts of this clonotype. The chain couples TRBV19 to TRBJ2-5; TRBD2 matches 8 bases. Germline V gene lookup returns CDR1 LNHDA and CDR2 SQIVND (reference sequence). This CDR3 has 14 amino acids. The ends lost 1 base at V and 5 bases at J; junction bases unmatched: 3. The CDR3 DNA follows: TGTGCCAGTAGTATAGGCGGGGGGCCTGAGACCCAGTACTTC. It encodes CASSIGGGPETQYF.

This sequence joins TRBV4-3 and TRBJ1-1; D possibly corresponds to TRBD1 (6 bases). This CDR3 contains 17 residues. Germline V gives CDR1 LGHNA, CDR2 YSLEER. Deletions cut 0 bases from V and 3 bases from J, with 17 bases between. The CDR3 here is CASSQDRSGGADTEAFF. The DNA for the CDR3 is TGCGCCAGCAGCCAAGACCGCAGCGGGGGGGCGGACACTGAAGCTTTCTTT.

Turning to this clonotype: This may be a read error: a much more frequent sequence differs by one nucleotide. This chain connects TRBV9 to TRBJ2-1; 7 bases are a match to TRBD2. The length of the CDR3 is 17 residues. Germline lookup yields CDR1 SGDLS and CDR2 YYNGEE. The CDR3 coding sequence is TGTGCCAGCGGCGTAGGCCCTGGAGCGGGGCAGTACAATGAGCAGTTCTTC. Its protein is CASGVGPGAGQYNEQFF.

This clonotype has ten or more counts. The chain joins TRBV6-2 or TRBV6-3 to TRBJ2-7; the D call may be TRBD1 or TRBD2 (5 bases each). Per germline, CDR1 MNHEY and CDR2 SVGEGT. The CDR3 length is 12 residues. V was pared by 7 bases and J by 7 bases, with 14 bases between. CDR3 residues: CASNPRAGEQYF. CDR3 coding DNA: TGTGCCAGCAATCCCAGGGCGGGTGAGCAGTACTTC.

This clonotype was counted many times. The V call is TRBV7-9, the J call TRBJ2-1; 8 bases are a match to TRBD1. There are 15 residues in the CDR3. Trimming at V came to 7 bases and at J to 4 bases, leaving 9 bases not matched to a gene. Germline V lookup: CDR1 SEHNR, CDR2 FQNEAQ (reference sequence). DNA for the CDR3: TGTGCCAGCATGGGCCAGGGGGCTGGGTACAATGAGCAGTTCTTC. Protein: CASMGQGAGYNEQFF.

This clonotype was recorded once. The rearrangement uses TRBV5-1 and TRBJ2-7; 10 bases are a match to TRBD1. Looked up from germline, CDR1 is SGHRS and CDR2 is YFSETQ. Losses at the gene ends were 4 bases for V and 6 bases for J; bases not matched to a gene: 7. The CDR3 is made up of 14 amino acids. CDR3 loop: CASSPGQGIGEQYF. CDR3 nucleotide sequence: TGCGCCAGCAGCCCGGGACAGGGGATCGGCGAGCAGTACTTC.

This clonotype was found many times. CDR3 sequence: CASSDDLVQYF. In DNA, the CDR3 is TGTGCCAGCAGCGATGACCTTGTGCAGTACTTC. The chain has TRBV2 and TRBJ2-7; no clear D. CDR3 length: 11 residues. Germline V lookup: CDR1 SNHLY, CDR2 FYNNEI. Trimming removed 6 bases at V and 9 bases at J, with 12 bases between.